What follows are 3 T cell receptor beta chains derived from one specimen sequenced in a study of blood T cell repertoires in COVID-19. Assay: immunoSEQ multiplex PCR; the TCRdb copy retains only in-frame clones and omits some. The sample holds 190,000 or so clones, around 90% seen once. The sequenced material came from peripheral blood. Receptors originate from a man aged 35 to 55 with acute or convalescent COVID-19.

The chain uses TRBV5-1 and TRBJ2-7; 7 positions match TRBD1. Unmatched junction bases numbered 10, after V lost 2 bases and J lost 2 bases. Germline assignment: CDR1 SGHRS and CDR2 YFSETQ. The CDR3 is 16 amino acids. CDR3 sequence (DNA): TGCGCCAGCAGCTTAAATTCCGGGACAGCCGCCTACGAGCAGTACTTC. Translation: CASSLNSGTAAYEQYF.

In this sample, this clone turned up a few times. The V gene is TRBV19, the J gene TRBJ2-2; 8 bases are a match to TRBD1. With 4 bases clipped from V and 4 bases from J, the junction kept 5 bases outside the gene matches. Germline V gene sequence: CDR1 LNHDA, CDR2 SQIVND (reference sequence). The length of the CDR3 is 15 residues. CDR3 protein: CASSRQGRGTGELFF. The DNA for the CDR3 is TGTGCCAGTAGTAGACAGGGGCGTGGCACCGGGGAGCTGTTTTTT.

The V and J genes are TRBV3-1 (or the pseudogene TRBV3-2) and TRBJ1-2; D remains unclear. The CDR3 runs 15 residues. The germline gives CDR1 LGHDT, CDR2 YNNKEL (reference sequence). The V end lost 4 bases, the J end lost 4 bases, and 16 bases lay between the germline ends. The CDR3 loop reads CASSPNGGPSYGYTF. CDR3 in DNA: TGTGCCAGCAGCCCAAACGGCGGCCCTTCCTATGGCTACACCTTC.